This T cell receptor beta chain was documented in a study of blood T cell repertoires in COVID-19. Study overall: Italy, Spain and the United States were the sources of the convalescent and acute COVID-19 samples. T cells, B-cell-depleted T cells, or PBMCs supplied cDNA or gDNA.

Original handling: For nucleated cells, counts were estimated from reference gene primer amplification. Generated by immunoSEQ multiplex PCR, the TCRdb table keeps only in-frame clones and is missing some. D and trimming come from the DNA, and the V and J calls and clone size come from that table. This table holds 59,000 or so clones, 80% found once. CDR3 size: 12 residues. Trimming removed 6 bases from V and 12 bases from J, with 15 bases in between. From germline, CDR1 is MDHEN and CDR2 SYDVKM. The genes are TRBV28 and TRBJ2-1; maybe TRBD1 (6 bases). The sequenced material came from peripheral blood. The receptor was derived from a man aged 60 to 75 with acute or convalescent COVID-19. The CDR3 bases are TGTGCCAGCAGCCTGGACAGAAGGGGGCAGTTCTTC. Translated, it gives CASSLDRRGQFF.